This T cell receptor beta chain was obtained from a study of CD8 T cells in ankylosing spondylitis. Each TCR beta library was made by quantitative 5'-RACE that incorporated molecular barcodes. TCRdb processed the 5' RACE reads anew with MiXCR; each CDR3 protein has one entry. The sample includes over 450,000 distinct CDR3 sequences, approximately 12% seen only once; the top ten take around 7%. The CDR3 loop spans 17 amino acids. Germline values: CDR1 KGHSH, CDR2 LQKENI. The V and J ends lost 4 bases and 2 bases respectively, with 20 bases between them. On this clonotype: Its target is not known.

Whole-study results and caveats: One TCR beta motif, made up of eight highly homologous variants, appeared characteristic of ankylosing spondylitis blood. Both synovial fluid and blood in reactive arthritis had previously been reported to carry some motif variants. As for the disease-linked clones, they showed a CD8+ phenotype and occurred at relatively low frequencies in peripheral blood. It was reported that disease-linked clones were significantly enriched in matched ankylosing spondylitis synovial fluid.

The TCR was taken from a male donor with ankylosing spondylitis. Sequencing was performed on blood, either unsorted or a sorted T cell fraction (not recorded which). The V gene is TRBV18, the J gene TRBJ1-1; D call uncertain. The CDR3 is CASSLLTEGTLNTEAFF. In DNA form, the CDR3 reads TGTGCCAGCTCACTCCTAACGGAGGGAACTTTAAACACTGAAGCTTTCTTT.